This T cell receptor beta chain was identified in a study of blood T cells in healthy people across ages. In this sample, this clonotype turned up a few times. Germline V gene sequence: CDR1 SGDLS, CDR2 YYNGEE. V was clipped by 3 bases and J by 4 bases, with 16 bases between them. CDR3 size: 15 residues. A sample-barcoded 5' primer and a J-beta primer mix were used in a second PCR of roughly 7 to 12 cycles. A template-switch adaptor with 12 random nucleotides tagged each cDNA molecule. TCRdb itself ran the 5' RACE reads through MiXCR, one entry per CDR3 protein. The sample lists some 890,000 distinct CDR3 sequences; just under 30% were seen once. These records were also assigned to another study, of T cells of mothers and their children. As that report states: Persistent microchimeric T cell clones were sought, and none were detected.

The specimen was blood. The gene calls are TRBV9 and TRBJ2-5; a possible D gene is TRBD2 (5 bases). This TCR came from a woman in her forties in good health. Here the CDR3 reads CASSGQDWDRETQYF. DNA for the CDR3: TGTGCCAGCAGCGGCCAGGACTGGGATAGAGAGACCCAGTACTTC.